Presented here are 26 T cell receptor beta chains from one specimen sequenced in a study of regulatory T cells. Study results and caveats: Hydrophobic residues at CDR3 positions 6 and 7 were enriched in conventional CD4+ T cells of CD3G-deficient patients.

The antigens these receptors bind are not known. Amplification used 52 TRBV primers and 13 TRBJ primers. The assay was immunoSEQ multiplex PCR, and TCRdb's table has in-frame clones only and misses some. The table records tens of thousands of clones, about 88% of them present only once. What was sequenced was conventional CD4+ T cells sorted from blood. The receptors come from a child aged 5 to 17 with CD3G deficiency.

V and J are TRBV28 and TRBJ1-1; the D gene is possibly TRBD1 (6 bases). The V and J ends lost 5 bases and 7 bases respectively, with 20 bases between them. Germline CDR1 and CDR2: MDHEN and SYDVKM. The CDR3 covers 15 residues. CDR3 sequence reads: CASSAVQGFGSEAFF. The CDR3 bases are TGTGCCAGCAGTGCCGTACAGGGATTTGGGAGTGAAGCTTTCTTT.

V is TRBV28 and J is TRBJ2-5, with D perhaps TRBD2 (6 bases). V lost 4 bases, J lost 1 base, and 16 bases lay in between. Germline loops: CDR1 MDHEN, CDR2 SYDVKM. This CDR3 has 16 amino acids. In DNA, the CDR3 is TGTGCCAGCAGTTCGCCGATCATAGCGGCCCAAGAGACCCAGTACTTC. It is translated as CASSSPIIAAQETQYF. Filled out from reference TRBV28 and TRBJ2-5, the complete variable domain reads DVKVTQSSRYLVKRTGEKVFLECVQDMDHENMFWYRQDPGLGLRLIYFSYDVKMKEKGDIPEGYSVSREKKERFSLILESASTNQTSMYLCASSSPIIAAQETQYFGPGTRLLVL.

CDR3 sequence reads: CASSGARGDEQYF. The CDR3 DNA follows: TGTGCCAGCAGTGGGGCCCGGGGGGACGAGCAGTACTTC. This chain connects TRBV6-5 to TRBJ2-7; TRBD2 matches at 7 bases. Trimming at V came to 5 bases and at J to 5 bases, leaving 6 bases not matched to a gene. The germline gives CDR1 MNHEY, CDR2 SVGAGI. The CDR3 is 13 residues long.

This clone was picked up one time. CDR3 amino acids: CASTLGEEKLFF. The CDR3 DNA follows: TGTGCCAGCACTTTAGGGGAAGAAAAACTGTTTTTT. The chain employs TRBV21-1 and TRBJ1-4; the D call TRBD1 from the table was never checked on the DNA. TRBV21-1 is listed as a pseudogene. CDR3 size: 12 residues.

About this clone: This sample includes further DNA sequences coding for the same CDR3. The J gene is TRBJ1-1, the V gene TRBV7-9; D is uncertain. Trimming took off 2 bases at V and 1 base at J, with 5 bases between the two ends. CDR3 length: 13 amino acids. From germline, CDR1 is SEHNR and CDR2 FQNEAQ (reference sequence). DNA of the CDR3: TGTGCCAGCAGCTTAACCGGGAACACTGAAGCTTTCTTT. This encodes CASSLTGNTEAFF.

The chain links TRBV6-1 to TRBJ2-1; TRBD2 matches 10 bases. CDR3 length: 14 residues. After removal of 4 bases from V and 6 bases from J, the junction contained 3 bases not matched to a gene. Germline V gives CDR1 MNHNS, CDR2 SASEGT. The CDR3 sequence: CASSVAGGANEQFF. The DNA of the CDR3 is TGTGCCAGCAGTGTAGCGGGAGGCGCCAATGAGCAGTTCTTC.

The rearrangement uses TRBV11-2 and TRBJ2-1; 9 nucleotides line up with TRBD2. V shed 0 bases and J 6 bases; nucleotides not matched to a gene: 3. The V gene's germline CDR1 is SGHAT and CDR2 FQNNGV. The CDR3 contains 15 residues. CDR3 sequence: CASSLDFSGSNEQFF. The CDR3 nucleotides read TGTGCCAGCAGCTTAGATTTTAGCGGGAGCAATGAGCAGTTCTTC.

The chain is built from TRBV6-1 and TRBJ2-2; D is uncertain. Deletions cut 2 bases from V and 0 bases from J, with 13 bases between. CDR3 length: 17 amino acids. Germline values: CDR1 MNHNS, CDR2 SASEGT. Here the CDR3 DNA reads TGTGCCAGCAGTGAATTTTGGACCGTAACGAACACCGGGGAGCTGTTTTTT. This translates into CASSEFWTVTNTGELFF.

The chain recombines TRBV7-2 with TRBJ2-3, with 8 bases lining up with TRBD1. The CDR3 is 15 amino acids. J lost 1 base, V lost 3 bases, and 3 bases had no gene match. The germline V gene has CDR1 SGHTA and CDR2 FQGNSA. CDR3: CASSFLGQGTDTQYF. The CDR3 DNA is TGTGCCAGCAGCTTCTTGGGACAGGGCACAGATACGCAGTATTTT.

This chain uses TRBV5-1 with TRBJ2-5, with 15 nucleotides matching TRBD2. Losses at the gene ends were 2 bases for V and 4 bases for J; bases not matched to a gene: 6. The CDR3 sequence is 17 residues long. Germline V CDR1 and CDR2: SGHRS, YFSETQ. CDR3 bases: TGCGCCAGCAGCTTAATGGGACTAGCGGGAGGAGGAGAGACCCAGTACTTC. It specifies CASSLMGLAGGGETQYF.

The chain carries TRBV5-1 and TRBJ2-3; TRBD2 aligns across 12 bases. With V trimmed by 7 bases and J by 1 base, 7 bases remained unmatched. Germline assignment: CDR1 SGHRS and CDR2 YFSETQ. The CDR3 is 16 amino acids. This CDR3 reads CASGRLAGEGTDTQYF. The DNA for the CDR3 is TGCGCCAGCGGAAGACTAGCGGGAGAAGGCACAGATACGCAGTATTTT.

This rearrangement joins TRBV6-1 to TRBJ2-7; 7 positions match TRBD2. The germline V gene encodes CDR1 MNHNS and CDR2 SASEGT. Germline trimming cut 3 bases from V and 2 bases from J; bases unmatched to any gene: 7. The CDR3 has 15 residues. DNA for the CDR3: TGTGCCAGCAGTGACGGTGGCGGGAGCACCTACGAGCAGTACTTC. This translates into CASSDGGGSTYEQYF.

This rearrangement joins TRBV11-2 to TRBJ2-7; 7 nucleotides line up with TRBD2. Trimming removed 1 base from V and 0 bases from J; junction bases left unmatched: 9. This CDR3 is built from 17 residues. Germline loops: CDR1 SGHAT, CDR2 FQNNGV. CDR3 in DNA: TGTGCCAGCAGCTTAGTTGCGAGCGGGACGGGCTCCTACGAGCAGTACTTC. This gives the protein CASSLVASGTGSYEQYF.

This clone turned up a few times. J is TRBJ2-1 and V is TRBV28, with 7 bases that match TRBD1. Germline trimming cut 4 bases from V and 9 bases from J; bases unmatched to any gene: 6. CDR1 MDHEN and CDR2 SYDVKM come from the germline V gene. The CDR3 loop spans 13 amino acids. The CDR3 DNA is TGTGCCAGCAGTTCCGACAGGGCTGGTGAGCAGTTCTTC. Protein product: CASSSDRAGEQFF.

The rearrangement links TRBV7-8 to TRBJ2-2; D uncertain. CDR1 is SGHVS, CDR2 FQNEAQ, per germline. V was cut by 4 bases and J by 0 bases, with 12 bases left in between. The CDR3 covers 16 residues. The CDR3 loop reads CASSSQLAPNTGELFF. DNA of the CDR3: TGTGCCAGCAGCTCCCAGCTCGCGCCGAACACCGGGGAGCTGTTTTTT.

The chain couples TRBV6-1 to TRBJ2-1; perhaps TRBD2 as D (6 bases). The CDR3 sequence is 12 residues long. Germline CDR1 MNHNS, CDR2 SASEGT. V lost 4 bases and J 12 bases, leaving 13 bases between the germline ends. The CDR3 DNA reads as TGTGCCAGCAGTGGGGCGGGAAGGGCGCAGTTCTTC. Protein sequence: CASSGAGRAQFF.

CDR3 region: CASSPPGADTQYF. The CDR3, as DNA: TGTGCCAGCTCACCACCGGGGGCAGATACGCAGTATTTT. The rearrangement joins TRBV18 to TRBJ2-3; the D gene could be TRBD1 or TRBD2 (5 bases each). The CDR3 is 13 amino acids. The V end lost 0 bases, the J end lost 4 bases, and 5 bases lay between the germline ends. CDR1 KGHSH and CDR2 LQKENI come from the germline V gene. Supplemented by reference TRBV18 and TRBJ2-3, the full variable domain reads NAGVMQNPRHLVRRRGQEARLRCSPMKGHSHVYWYRQLPEEGLKFMVYLQKENIIDESGMPKERFSAEFPKEGPSILRIQQVVRGDSAAYFCASSPPGADTQYFGPGTRLTVL.

This clone was detected once. The J gene is TRBJ2-6, the V gene TRBV19; no clear D gene. Deletions cut 1 base from V and 4 bases from J, with 5 bases between. Germline V gene lookup returns CDR1 LNHDA and CDR2 SQIVND (reference sequence). CDR3 length: 14 residues. CDR3: CASSIGAGANVLTF. The CDR3, as DNA: TGTGCCAGTAGTATAGGGGCGGGGGCCAACGTCCTGACTTTC.

The chain combines TRBV28 with TRBJ2-7; 9 nucleotides agree with TRBD1. This CDR3 has 15 residues. In germline, CDR1 is MDHEN, CDR2 SYDVKM. V shed 6 bases, J shed 7 bases, and the junction held 13 bases outside the gene matches. The CDR3: CASSGWATGGGEQYF. CDR3 sequence (DNA): TGTGCCAGCAGCGGTTGGGCTACAGGGGGCGGGGAGCAGTACTTC.

V gene TRBV11-2 combines with J gene TRBJ1-3; D perhaps matches TRBD1 (5 bases). CDR3 length: 14 residues. Germline loops: CDR1 SGHAT, CDR2 FQNNGV. V was trimmed by 1 base and J by 4 bases, leaving 8 bases between them. CDR3 DNA: TGTGCCAGCAGCTTAGCAGGGAACGGAAACACCATATATTTT. Its translation: CASSLAGNGNTIYF.

This clone was seen a single time. The chain uses TRBV28 and TRBJ2-7; D is tentatively TRBD1 or TRBD2 (5 bases each). The CDR3 covers 13 residues. Between the trimmed V and J ends, which lost 8 bases and 0 bases, there was a span of 11 bases. Germline CDR1 and CDR2: MDHEN and SYDVKM. CDR3 DNA: TGTGCCAGCGGGGACGGTAGCTCCTACGAGCAGTACTTC. Amino acid sequence: CASGDGSSYEQYF.

The gene calls are TRBV10-3 and TRBJ1-2, with TRBD1 matching over 7 bases. This CDR3 has 14 amino acids. The J segment lost 5 bases and the V segment lost 3 bases, leaving 6 bases of the junction unmatched. Germline CDR1 is ENHRY and CDR2 is SYGVKD. The DNA for the CDR3 is TGTGCCATCAGTGACCAACAGGGGTGGTATGGCTACACCTTC. It specifies CAISDQQGWYGYTF.

J is TRBJ2-2 and V is TRBV18; 7 nucleotides align to TRBD1. Germline trimming cut 4 bases from V and 6 bases from J; bases unmatched to any gene: 8. CDR1 is KGHSH, CDR2 LQKENI, per germline. The length of the CDR3 is 15 residues. This CDR3 reads CASSQLGTEAGELFF. The CDR3 region has the DNA TGTGCCAGCTCACAACTAGGGACAGAGGCCGGGGAGCTGTTTTTT.

The chain employs TRBV19 and TRBJ2-2; TRBD2 aligns across 10 bases. Trimming cost V 7 bases and J 6 bases; bases outside gene matches: 2. There are 13 residues in the CDR3. Germline CDR1 reads LNHDA; CDR2 reads SQIVND (reference sequence). CDR3 residues: CASTSGRAGELFF. DNA for the CDR3: TGTGCCAGTACAAGCGGGAGGGCCGGGGAGCTGTTTTTT.

The chain links TRBV11-2 to TRBJ2-4; 7 bases match TRBD2. Germline V lookup: CDR1 SGHAT, CDR2 FQNNGV. This CDR3 is 16 amino acids long. Unmatched junction bases numbered 14, after V lost 4 bases and J lost 8 bases. The CDR3 DNA follows: TGTGCCAGCAGCTCGCGCATAGCGGGCCAGCGCCACATTCAGTACTTC. Its translation is CASSSRIAGQRHIQYF.

The CDR3, as DNA: TGTGCCACCGGAGGGCAGATATACGAGCAGTACTTC. It yields the protein CATGGQIYEQYF. This chain uses TRBV6-6 with TRBJ2-7; D possibly corresponds to TRBD2 (6 bases). Germline CDR1 MNHNY, CDR2 SVGAGI (reference sequence). The CDR3 is 12 residues long. V dropped 10 bases and J dropped 4 bases, with 14 bases sitting between them.